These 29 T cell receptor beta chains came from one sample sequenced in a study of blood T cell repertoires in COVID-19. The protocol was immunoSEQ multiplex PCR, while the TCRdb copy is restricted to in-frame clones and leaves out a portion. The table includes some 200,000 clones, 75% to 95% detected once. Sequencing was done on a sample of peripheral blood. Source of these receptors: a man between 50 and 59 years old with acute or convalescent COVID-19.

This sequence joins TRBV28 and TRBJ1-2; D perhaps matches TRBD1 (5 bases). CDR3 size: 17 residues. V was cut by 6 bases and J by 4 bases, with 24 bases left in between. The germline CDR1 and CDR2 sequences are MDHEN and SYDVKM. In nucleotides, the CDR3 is TGTGCCAGCAGCTCACTTATCCGCCGACAGAACTTCTATGGCTACACCTTC. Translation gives CASSSLIRRQNFYGYTF.

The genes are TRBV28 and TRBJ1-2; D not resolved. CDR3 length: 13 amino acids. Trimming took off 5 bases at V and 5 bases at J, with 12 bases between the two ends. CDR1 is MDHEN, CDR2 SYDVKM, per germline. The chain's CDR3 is CASSPAGEYGYTF. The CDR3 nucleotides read TGTGCCAGCAGTCCCGCCGGGGAATATGGCTACACCTTC.

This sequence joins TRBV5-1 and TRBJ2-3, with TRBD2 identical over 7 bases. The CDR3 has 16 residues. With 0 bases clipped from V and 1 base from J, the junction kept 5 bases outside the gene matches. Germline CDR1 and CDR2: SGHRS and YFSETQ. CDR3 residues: CASSLGAGVGTDTQYF. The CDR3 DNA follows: TGCGCCAGCAGCTTGGGGGCGGGAGTGGGCACAGATACGCAGTATTTT.

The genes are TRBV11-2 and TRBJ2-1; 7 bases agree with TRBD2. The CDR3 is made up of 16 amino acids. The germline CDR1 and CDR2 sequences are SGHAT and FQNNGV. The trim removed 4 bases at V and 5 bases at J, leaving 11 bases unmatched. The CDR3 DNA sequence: TGTGCCAGCAGCTCCCTTGTGGGGGGGGGAAACAATGAGCAGTTCTTC. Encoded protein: CASSSLVGGGNNEQFF.

CDR3 sequence reads: CASSATGETGQETQYF. The CDR3, as DNA: TGTGCCAGTAGTGCAACAGGGGAGACGGGCCAAGAGACCCAGTACTTC. The rearrangement links TRBV19 to TRBJ2-5; 7 bases line up with TRBD1. The CDR3 length is 16 residues. The V and J ends lost 5 bases and 1 base, in that order; junction bases with no gene match: 10. Looked up from germline, CDR1 is LNHDA and CDR2 is SQIVND (reference sequence).

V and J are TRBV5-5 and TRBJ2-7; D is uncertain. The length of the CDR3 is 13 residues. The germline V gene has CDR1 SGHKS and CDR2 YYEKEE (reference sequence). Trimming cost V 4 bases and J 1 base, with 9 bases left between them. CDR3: CASSPDSSYEQYF. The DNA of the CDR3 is TGTGCCAGCAGCCCAGACTCATCCTACGAGCAGTACTTC.

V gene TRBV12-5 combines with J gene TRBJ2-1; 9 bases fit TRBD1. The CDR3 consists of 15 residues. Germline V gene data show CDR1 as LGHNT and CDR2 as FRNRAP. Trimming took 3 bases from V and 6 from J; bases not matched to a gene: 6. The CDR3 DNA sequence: TGTGCTAGTGGTTTCTGGACAGGGGTCAGCAATGAGCAGTTCTTC. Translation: CASGFWTGVSNEQFF.

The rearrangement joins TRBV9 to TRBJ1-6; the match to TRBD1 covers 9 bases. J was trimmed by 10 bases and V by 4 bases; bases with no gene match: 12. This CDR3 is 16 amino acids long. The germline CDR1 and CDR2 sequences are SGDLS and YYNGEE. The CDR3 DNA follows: TGTGCCAGCAGCCCTGGGACAGGGACGGGCGGATCACCCCTCCACTTT. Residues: CASSPGTGTGGSPLHF.

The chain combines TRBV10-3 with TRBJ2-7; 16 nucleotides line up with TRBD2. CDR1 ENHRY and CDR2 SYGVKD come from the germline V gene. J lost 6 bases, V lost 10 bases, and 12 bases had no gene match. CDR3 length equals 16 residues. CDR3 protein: CATAGLAGGQGAEQYF. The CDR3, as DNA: TGTGCCACCGCGGGACTAGCGGGAGGGCAGGGCGCCGAGCAGTACTTC.

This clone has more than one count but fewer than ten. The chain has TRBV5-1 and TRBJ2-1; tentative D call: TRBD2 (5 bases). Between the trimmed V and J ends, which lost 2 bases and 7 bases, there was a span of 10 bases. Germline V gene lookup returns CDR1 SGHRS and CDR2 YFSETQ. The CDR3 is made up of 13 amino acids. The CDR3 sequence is CASSFRTVNEQFF. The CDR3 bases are TGCGCCAGCAGCTTCCGGACTGTGAATGAGCAGTTCTTC.

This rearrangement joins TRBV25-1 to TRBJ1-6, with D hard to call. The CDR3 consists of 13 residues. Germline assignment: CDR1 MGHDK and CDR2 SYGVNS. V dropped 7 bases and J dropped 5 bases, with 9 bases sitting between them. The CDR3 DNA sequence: TGTGCCAGCAACTCACAGAATAATTCACCCCTCCACTTT. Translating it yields CASNSQNNSPLHF. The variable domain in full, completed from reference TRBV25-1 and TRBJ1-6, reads EADIYQTPRYLVIGTGKKITLECSQTMGHDKMYWYQQDPGMELHLIHYSYGVNSTEKGDLSSESTVSRIRTEHFPLTLESARPSHTSQYLCASNSQNNSPLHFGNGTRLTVT.

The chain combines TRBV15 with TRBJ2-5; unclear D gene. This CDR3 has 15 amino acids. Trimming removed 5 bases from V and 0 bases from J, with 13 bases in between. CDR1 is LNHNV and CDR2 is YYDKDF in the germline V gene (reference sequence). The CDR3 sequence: CATSPTLQNQETQYF. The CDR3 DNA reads TGTGCCACCAGCCCGACTCTTCAAAACCAAGAGACCCAGTACTTC. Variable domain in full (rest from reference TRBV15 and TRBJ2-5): DAMVIQNPRYQVTQFGKPVTLSCSQTLNHNVMYWYQQKSSQAPKLLFHYYDKDFNNEADTPDNFQSRRPNTSFCFLDIRSPGLGDTAMYLCATSPTLQNQETQYFGPGTRLLVL.

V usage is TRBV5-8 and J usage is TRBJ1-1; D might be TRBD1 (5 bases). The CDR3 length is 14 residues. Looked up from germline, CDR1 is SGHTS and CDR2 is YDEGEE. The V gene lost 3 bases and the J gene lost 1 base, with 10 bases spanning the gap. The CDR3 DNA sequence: TGTGCCAGCAGCTCGGGGGGTTGGAACACTGAAGCTTTCTTT. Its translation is CASSSGGWNTEAFF.

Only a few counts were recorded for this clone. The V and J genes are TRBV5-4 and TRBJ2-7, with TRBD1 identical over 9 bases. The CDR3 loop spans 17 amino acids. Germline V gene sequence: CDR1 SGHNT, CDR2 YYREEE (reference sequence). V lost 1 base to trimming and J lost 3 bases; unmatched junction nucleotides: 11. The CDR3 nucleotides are TGTGCCAGCAGCTTGACCGGACAGGGGCTAACCTACTACGAGCAGTACGTC. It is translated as CASSLTGQGLTYYEQYV.

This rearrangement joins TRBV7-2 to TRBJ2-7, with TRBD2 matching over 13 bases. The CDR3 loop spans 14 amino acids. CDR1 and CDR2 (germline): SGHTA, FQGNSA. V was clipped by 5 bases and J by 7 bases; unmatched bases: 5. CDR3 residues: CASSRSGLAGEQYF. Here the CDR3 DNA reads TGTGCCAGCAGCAGGTCGGGACTAGCGGGGGAGCAGTACTTC.

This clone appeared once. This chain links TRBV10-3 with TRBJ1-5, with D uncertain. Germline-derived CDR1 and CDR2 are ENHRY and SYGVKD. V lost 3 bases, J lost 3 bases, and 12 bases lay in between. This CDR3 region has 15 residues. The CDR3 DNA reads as TGTGCCATCAGTGATTACGGTCGGGTCAATCAGCCCCAGCATTTT. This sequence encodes CAISDYGRVNQPQHF.

This CDR3 is CASTGTGSSNSPLHF. Written as DNA, the CDR3 is TGTGCCAGCACTGGGACAGGTTCGTCTAATTCACCCCTCCACTTT. V and J are TRBV2 and TRBJ1-6; 8 bases align to TRBD1. CDR3 length: 15 residues. CDR1 is SNHLY, CDR2 FYNNEI, per germline. The V and J ends lost 7 bases and 6 bases, in that order; junction bases with no gene match: 8.

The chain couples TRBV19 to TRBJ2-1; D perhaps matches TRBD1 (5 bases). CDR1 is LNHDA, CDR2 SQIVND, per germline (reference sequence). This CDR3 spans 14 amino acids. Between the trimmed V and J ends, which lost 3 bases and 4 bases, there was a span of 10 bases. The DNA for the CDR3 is TGTGCCAGTAGTATGGTCCAGGGTTACAATGAGCAGTTCTTC. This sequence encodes CASSMVQGYNEQFF.

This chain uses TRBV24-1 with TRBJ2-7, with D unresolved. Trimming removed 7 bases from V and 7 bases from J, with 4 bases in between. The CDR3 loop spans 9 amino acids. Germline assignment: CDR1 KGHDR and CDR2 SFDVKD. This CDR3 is CATSGEQYF. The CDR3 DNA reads TGTGCCACCAGCGGGGAGCAGTACTTC.

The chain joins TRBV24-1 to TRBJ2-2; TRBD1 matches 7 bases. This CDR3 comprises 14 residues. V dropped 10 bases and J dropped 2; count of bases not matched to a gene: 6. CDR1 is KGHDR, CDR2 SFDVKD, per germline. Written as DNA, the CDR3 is TGTGCCACTCGGGACAGCGGAAACACCGGGGAGCTGTTTTTT. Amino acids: CATRDSGNTGELFF.

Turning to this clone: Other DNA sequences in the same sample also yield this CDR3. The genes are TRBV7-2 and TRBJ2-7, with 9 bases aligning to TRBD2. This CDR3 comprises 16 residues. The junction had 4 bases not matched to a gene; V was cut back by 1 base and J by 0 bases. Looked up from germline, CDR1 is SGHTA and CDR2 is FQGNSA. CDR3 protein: CASSLVGSGSSYEQYF. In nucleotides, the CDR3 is TGTGCCAGCAGCTTAGTGGGTAGCGGGAGCTCCTACGAGCAGTACTTC. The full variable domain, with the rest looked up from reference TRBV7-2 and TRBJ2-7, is GAGVSQSPSNKVTEKGKDVELRCDPISGHTALYWYRQSLGQGLEFLIYFQGNSAPDKSGLPSDRFSAERTGGSVSTLTIQRTQQEDSAVYLCASSLVGSGSSYEQYFGPGTRLTVT.

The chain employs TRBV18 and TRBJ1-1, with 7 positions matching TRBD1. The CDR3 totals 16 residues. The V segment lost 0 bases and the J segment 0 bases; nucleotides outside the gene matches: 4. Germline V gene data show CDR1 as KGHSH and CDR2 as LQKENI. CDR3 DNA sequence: TGTGCCAGCTCACCACCCTCAACAGGGGTGAACACTGAAGCTTTCTTT. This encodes CASSPPSTGVNTEAFF.

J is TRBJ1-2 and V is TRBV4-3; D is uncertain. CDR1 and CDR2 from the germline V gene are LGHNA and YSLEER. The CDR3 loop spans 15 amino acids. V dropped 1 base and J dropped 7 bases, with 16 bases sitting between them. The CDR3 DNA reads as TGCGCCAGCAGCCAAGTCGGGGTACTTGGAGGTGGCTACACCTTC. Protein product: CASSQVGVLGGGYTF.

The CDR3, as DNA: TGTGCCAGCAGCTTAAGTTCCGGAGCGGATGAGCAGTTCTTC. It yields the protein CASSLSSGADEQFF. The genes are TRBV7-3 and TRBJ2-1; tentatively, D is TRBD2 (5 bases). Looked up from germline, CDR1 is SGHTA and CDR2 is FQGTGA. This CDR3 contains 14 residues. V dropped 1 base and J dropped 8 bases, with 12 bases sitting between them.

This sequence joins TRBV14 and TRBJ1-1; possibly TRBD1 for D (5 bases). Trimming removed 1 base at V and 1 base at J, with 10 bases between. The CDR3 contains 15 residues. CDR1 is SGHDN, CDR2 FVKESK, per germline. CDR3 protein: CASSQVPGGNTEAFF. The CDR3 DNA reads TGTGCCAGCAGCCAAGTACCGGGGGGGAACACTGAAGCTTTCTTT.

CDR3 region: CASSRSFTGELFF. DNA for the CDR3: TGTGCCAGCAGTCGGAGTTTTACCGGGGAGCTGTTTTTT. V usage is TRBV27 and J usage is TRBJ2-2; D gene ambiguous. Trimming removed 5 bases at V and 5 bases at J, with 9 bases between. CDR1 is MNHEY, CDR2 SMNVEV, per germline (reference sequence). The length of the CDR3 is 13 residues.

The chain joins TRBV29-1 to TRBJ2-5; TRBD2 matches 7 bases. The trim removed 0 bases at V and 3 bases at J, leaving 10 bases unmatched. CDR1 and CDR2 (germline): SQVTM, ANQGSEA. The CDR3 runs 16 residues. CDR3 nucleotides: TGCAGCGTTGAAGAGAGGGGAGGAGGACTAGAAGAGACCCAGTACTTC. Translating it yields CSVEERGGGLEETQYF.

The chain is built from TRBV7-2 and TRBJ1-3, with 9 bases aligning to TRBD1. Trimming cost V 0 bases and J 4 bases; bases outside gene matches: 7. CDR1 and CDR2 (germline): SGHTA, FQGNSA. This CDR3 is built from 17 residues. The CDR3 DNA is TGTGCCAGCAGCTTAGCCCCCGGGACAGGGAGGGGAAACACCATATATTTT. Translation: CASSLAPGTGRGNTIYF.

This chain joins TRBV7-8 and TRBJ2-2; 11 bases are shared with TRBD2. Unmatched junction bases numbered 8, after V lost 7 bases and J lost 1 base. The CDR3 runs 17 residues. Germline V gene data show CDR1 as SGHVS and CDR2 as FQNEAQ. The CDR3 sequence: CASTTRLAGLNTGELFF. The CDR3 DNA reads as TGTGCCAGCACCACGAGACTAGCGGGACTGAACACCGGGGAGCTGTTTTTT.